This T cell receptor beta chain was sequenced in a study of CD4 T cells in relation to SARS-CoV-2 and coronaviruses (dated by TCRdb to the early 2020s). With regard to the full study: In the ViraFEST assay, PBMCs were cultured with antigen for approximately 11 days, after which TCR beta CDR3s were sequenced to identify antigen-specific clonal expansions. The Adaptive Biotechnologies TCR-sequencing kit was used for samples from a few pre-COVID donors and for the naive versus memory experiments, whereas the other data were Illumina-based. Shared crossreactive spike epitopes were mapped to their HLA restriction using patient-derived lymphoblastoid cell lines. An HIV-1 Nef peptide pool or a culture without peptide was used as the negative reference condition. A different, Illumina-based TCR-beta assay was used to sequence expansion assays from other donors in the study. Memory CD4+ T cell crossreactivity between SARS-CoV-2 and common cold coronavirus spike proteins was assessed at the TCR clonotype level in the study. Overall study results and their limits: Small numbers of patients and of tested TCRs were a limitation of the study. Because the crossreactivity analysis focused on spike protein, crossreactivity against other viral proteins was not assessed. Crossreactive clones showed significantly weaker SARS-CoV-2-driven expansion than monoreactive clones, consistent with antigenic imprinting. In about 60% of donors, memory CD4+ clonotypes turned up that crossrecognized SARS-CoV-2 and at least one common cold coronavirus spike. Because no donor provided both pre-pandemic and post-infection samples, tracing the source of pre-existing responses was limited.

Including cysteine and phenylalanine, the CDR3 has 13 amino acids. The only DNA kept is the CDR3, 39 bases in frame from the first base. The germline V gene provides CDR1 SNHLY and CDR2 FYNNEI. CD4+ T cells from unexposed donors were collected before the COVID-19 pandemic (2011-2018). The EasySep CD4+ T cell isolation kit was used to isolate CD4+ T cells once the cultures had run for nine to eleven days. As far as cell numbers permitted, CD4+ T cells from unexposed donors were tested for reactivity against SARS-CoV-2 S and N as well as four spike pools from common cold coronaviruses. Each well held millions of PBMCs cultured in IMDM containing approximately 4.7% human AB serum and roughly 9.4 IU/ml IL-2. Half of the culture medium was replaced with fresh IL-2-containing medium on days 3 and 7. In general, triplicate replicate wells were used for every peptide culture condition. Leukapheresis product for the unexposed donors was purchased commercially. Ficoll-Paque PLUS gradient centrifugation was used to isolate PBMCs from leukapheresis product or whole blood. PBMCs were either cryopreserved at -140 degrees C or used fresh in the expansion assay. The QIAamp Micro DNA Kit was used to extract genomic DNA from the CD4+ T cells.

This clone was counted only a few times. No cognate antigen has been identified for it. The junction departs from germline at one end; a sequencing error may be responsible. The library came from the immunoSEQ multiplex PCR assay. The authors' analysis ran thus. Preprocessing removed nonproductive sequences and CDR3s not starting with C, not ending with F or W, or shorter than 7 amino acids. Antigen-specific clonotypes were called with the MANAFEST web app, based on expansion relative to reference and other culture wells. A clone was considered positive if significant expansion relative to the reference culture was observed in 2 of 3 replicate wells at an FDR below 0.05. For a clone to be considered positive, significant expansion relative to all other tandem wells and an odds ratio above 5 were also required. After three terminal residues were trimmed from each end, CDR3 homology was quantified as pairwise Levenshtein distance using the stringdist R package. TCRdb mirrors the immuneACCESS table, restricted to in-frame sequences. Some clones are absent from its copies; in checked studies, under half trace to an unresolved V gene, and the reason for the others is unknown. The DNA was the basis for D and trimming; V, J and clone size are from that table. This sample is represented by 15,000 to 20,000 clones; 65% to 75% of them were singletons. The top ten clones comprise 30% of the sample.

The rearranged segments are TRBV2 and TRBJ2-1; 12 central nucleotides agree with TRBD2. Material for sequencing was CD4+ T cells from PBMCs, cultured in vitro. This receptor was obtained from a human donor in good health. The CDR3 protein is CASSGSSGRVFIF. The sequenced DNA is TGTGCCAGCAGTGGGTCTAGCGGGAGGGTATTCATCTTC.